These T cell receptor beta chains were read from a single sample in a study of blood T cells in healthy people across ages. TCRdb re-derived calls from the 5' RACE reads in MiXCR, one entry per CDR3 protein. The repertoire holds over 600,000 distinct CDR3 sequences, with about 21% as singletons. The sequenced material came from blood. The receptors were sampled from a man aged 65 to 85 in good health. Each CDR3 is given with its conserved first and last residue. Fields, in order: clone size, D gene, J gene, V gene, CDR3 DNA, CDR3 protein. A D gene is named only where the DNA matches it firmly. Size values are once, few and many counts, or a class for expanded clones, and some rows have none.

clone_size: once
d_call: NA
j_call: TRBJ2-5
v_call: TRBV7-3
cdr3_nt: TGTGCCAGCAGCTTAACGCCTGGCGGGTTTGAGACCCAGTACTTC
cdr3_aa: CASSLTPGGFETQYF

clone_size: NA
d_call: TRBD2
j_call: TRBJ2-7
v_call: TRBV10-3
cdr3_nt: TGTGCCATCAGTGAGTCAGGCGGGAGTCAGTTCGAGCAGTACTTC
cdr3_aa: CAISESGGSQFEQYF

clone_size: NA
d_call: TRBD2
j_call: TRBJ2-3
v_call: TRBV24-1
cdr3_nt: TGTGCCACCAGTCCAGCTAGCGGGAGAGATACGCAGTATTTT
cdr3_aa: CATSPASGRDTQYF

clone_size: NA
d_call: NA
j_call: TRBJ2-2
v_call: TRBV6-1
cdr3_nt: TGTGCCAGCAGTCCTGGGGAGACCCGGAAGATCGGGGAGCTGTTTTTT
cdr3_aa: CASSPGETRKIGELFF

clone_size: NA
d_call: TRBD1
j_call: TRBJ2-5
v_call: TRBV3-1
cdr3_nt: TGTGCCAGCAGGGACAGGGCAGAGACCCAGTACTTC
cdr3_aa: CASRDRAETQYF

clone_size: many
d_call: NA
j_call: TRBJ1-4
v_call: TRBV27
cdr3_nt: TGTGCCAGCAGTTACAGGCCAACGGCTAATGAAAAACTGTTTTTT
cdr3_aa: CASSYRPTANEKLFF

clone_size: few
d_call: TRBD2
j_call: TRBJ2-7
v_call: TRBV27
cdr3_nt: TGTGCCAGCGGGATACGAACGGGACTACGATACTACGAGCAGTACTTC
cdr3_aa: CASGIRTGLRYYEQYF

clone_size: NA
d_call: NA
j_call: TRBJ2-7
v_call: TRBV3-1
cdr3_nt: TGTGCCAGCAGCCAAGATTGGCGTGGTAGAGAGCAGTACTTC
cdr3_aa: CASSQDWRGREQYF

clone_size: few
d_call: NA
j_call: TRBJ1-5
v_call: TRBV27
cdr3_nt: TGTGCCAGCAGCACTGTGACTAAGGCAGATACGCAGCATTTT
cdr3_aa: CASSTVTKADTQHF

clone_size: few
d_call: TRBD1
j_call: TRBJ1-5
v_call: TRBV20-1
cdr3_nt: TGCAGTGCCGGACAGGGGCAGAATCAGCCCCAGCATTTT
cdr3_aa: CSAGQGQNQPQHF

clone_size: NA
d_call: NA
j_call: TRBJ1-2
v_call: TRBV12-3/TRBV12-4
cdr3_nt: TGTGCCAGCAGTTTATCAGGGACTAACTATGGCTACACCTTC
cdr3_aa: CASSLSGTNYGYTF

clone_size: few
d_call: NA
j_call: TRBJ2-7
v_call: TRBV7-2
cdr3_nt: TGTGCCAGCAGCTTAGGCCAAAGCGTAACCTACGAGCAGTACTTC
cdr3_aa: CASSLGQSVTYEQYF

clone_size: NA
d_call: NA
j_call: TRBJ1-3
v_call: TRBV12-3/TRBV12-4
cdr3_nt: TGTGCCAGCAGTAACCGGGACAACTCTGGAAACACCATATATTTT
cdr3_aa: CASSNRDNSGNTIYF

clone_size: NA
d_call: TRBD2
j_call: TRBJ2-1
v_call: TRBV3-1
cdr3_nt: TGTGCCAGCAGCCACTGGCGGGAGACTTACAATGAGCAGTTCTTC
cdr3_aa: CASSHWRETYNEQFF

clone_size: NA
d_call: NA
j_call: TRBJ2-4
v_call: TRBV6-6
cdr3_nt: TGTGCCAGCAGTTATTTACAGGGAGGGCTAAACATTCAGTACTTC
cdr3_aa: CASSYLQGGLNIQYF

clone_size: NA
d_call: NA
j_call: TRBJ1-6
v_call: TRBV5-1
cdr3_nt: TGCGCCAGCAGCTTGGACAGGAATAATTCACCCCTCCACTTT
cdr3_aa: CASSLDRNNSPLHF

clone_size: NA
d_call: TRBD1
j_call: TRBJ1-6
v_call: TRBV27
cdr3_nt: TGTGCCAGCAGAATGGGACAGGGGGCTTATTCACCCCTCCACTTT
cdr3_aa: CASRMGQGAYSPLHF

clone_size: NA
d_call: NA
j_call: TRBJ1-1
v_call: TRBV12-3/TRBV12-4
cdr3_nt: TGTGCCAGCAGTTTTCTGGGGGCGGTGAACACTGAAGCTTTCTTT
cdr3_aa: CASSFLGAVNTEAFF

clone_size: few
d_call: NA
j_call: TRBJ2-7
v_call: TRBV10-3
cdr3_nt: TGTGCCATCAGTGAGTCGAACGCAGGGGACTACGAGCAGTACTTC
cdr3_aa: CAISESNAGDYEQYF

clone_size: many
d_call: NA
j_call: TRBJ2-7
v_call: TRBV29-1
cdr3_nt: TGCAGCGTTTCCTCCGGCTACGAGCAGTACTTC
cdr3_aa: CSVSSGYEQYF